Listed here are 20 T cell receptor beta chains from one sample, sequenced in a study of early stage breast cancer tumors. The method was immunoSEQ multiplex PCR; TCRdb's version includes in-frame clones alone and lacks a portion of them. The repertoire includes 44,000 or so clones, roughly 80% of them detected once, and roughly 1.4% sits in the top ten. The sequencing input was blood. Receptor source: a person aged 50 to 59 with breast cancer.

This clone appeared once. The chain combines TRBV10-3 with TRBJ1-3; the D is unclear. The CDR3 has 13 residues. Trimming took 4 bases from V and 3 from J, leaving 7 bases between them. Germline lookup yields CDR1 ENHRY and CDR2 SYGVKD. The CDR3 DNA is TGTGCCATCAGTGGCACAGTTGGAAACACCATATATTTT. Translating it yields CAISGTVGNTIYF.

The V call is TRBV5-1, the J call TRBJ2-7; D is perhaps TRBD2 (6 bases). In germline, CDR1 is SGHRS, CDR2 YFSETQ. The CDR3 sequence is 15 residues long. Trimming stripped 0 bases from V and 5 bases from J, with 15 bases between. CDR3 nucleotides: TGCGCCAGCAGCTTGGCCGTGGCGGGACTTGACGAGCAGTACTTC. It translates to CASSLAVAGLDEQYF.

The chain has TRBV7-8 and TRBJ1-4; D is perhaps TRBD1 (6 bases). V shed 5 bases and J shed 5 bases, with 12 bases lying between them. The CDR3 is 14 residues long. The germline V gene encodes CDR1 SGHVS and CDR2 FQNEAQ. This CDR3 is CASSPGQPNEKLFF. The CDR3 DNA follows: TGTGCCAGCAGCCCCGGACAGCCGAATGAAAAACTGTTTTTT.

This chain uses TRBV5-4 with TRBJ1-1, with TRBD1 identical over 7 bases. The V gene end was trimmed by 4 bases and the J gene end by 1 base; junction bases not matched to a gene: 4. This CDR3 comprises 14 residues. Germline V gives CDR1 SGHNT, CDR2 YYREEE (reference sequence). The CDR3 here is CASSAGGTNTEAFF. CDR3 bases: TGTGCCAGCAGCGCAGGGGGGACGAACACTGAAGCTTTCTTT.

The V and J genes are TRBV7-2 and TRBJ1-2, with D unclear. Trimming took 6 bases from V and 8 from J, leaving 22 bases between them. The CDR3 is 15 residues long. The germline V gene encodes CDR1 SGHTA and CDR2 FQGNSA. CDR3 sequence: CASSPDGELMVGYTF. The CDR3 nucleotides read TGTGCCAGCAGTCCTGACGGAGAGCTAATGGTCGGCTACACCTTC.

This clone was seen only a few times. The chain couples TRBV2 to TRBJ2-2; tentatively, D is TRBD2 (6 bases). The V gene's germline CDR1 is SNHLY and CDR2 FYNNEI. The CDR3 extends over 14 amino acids. V dropped 6 bases and J dropped 5 bases, with 13 bases sitting between them. CDR3 in DNA: TGTGCCAGCAGATCCGGGACTCTTACCGGGGAGCTGTTTTTT. The encoded protein is CASRSGTLTGELFF. Full variable domain (missing parts from reference TRBV2 and TRBJ2-2): EPEVTQTPSHQVTQMGQEVILRCVPISNHLYFYWYRQILGQKVEFLVSFYNNEISEKSEIFDDQFSVERPDGSNFTLKIRSTKLEDSAMYFCASRSGTLTGELFFGEGSRLTVL.

V gene TRBV11-2 combines with J gene TRBJ2-4; D unclear. This CDR3 is 15 amino acids long. The V end was cut by 2 bases, the J end by 6 bases, with 14 bases between. CDR1 is SGHAT and CDR2 is FQNNGV in the germline V gene. In DNA form, the CDR3 reads TGTGCCAGCAGCTTAACCGCGCAGGTGGGAAACATTCAGTACTTC. The encoded protein is CASSLTAQVGNIQYF.

The chain combines TRBV4-3 with TRBJ2-5, with TRBD1 matching over 7 bases. Germline-derived CDR1 and CDR2 are LGHNA and YSLEER. Trimming took 0 bases from V and 5 from J; bases not matched to a gene: 6. This CDR3 region has 15 residues. The CDR3, as DNA: TGCGCCAGCAGCCAAGATTTAGGGGGCTGGGAGACCCAGTACTTC. This gives the protein CASSQDLGGWETQYF.

The count of this clone is one. The chain couples TRBV5-1 to TRBJ1-4, with a tentative D call TRBD1 (5 bases). The V gene lost 5 bases and the J gene lost 2 bases, with 13 bases spanning the gap. This CDR3 contains 15 residues. Germline CDR1 SGHRS, CDR2 YFSETQ. The DNA of the CDR3 is TGCGCCAGCAGTGGGGGGATCCTCACTAATGAAAAACTGTTTTTT. This translates into CASSGGILTNEKLFF.

V and J are TRBV5-8 and TRBJ2-1, with no clear D. Trimming took 2 bases from V and 8 from J, leaving 2 bases between them. CDR3 length: 10 residues. Looked up from germline, CDR1 is SGHTS and CDR2 is YDEGEE. The CDR3 DNA is TGTGCCAGCAGCTTATATGAGCAGTTCTTC. Its translation is CASSLYEQFF.

This chain uses TRBV18 with TRBJ2-7; D gene uncertain. Per germline, CDR1 KGHSH and CDR2 LQKENI. Deletions cut 3 bases from V and 0 bases from J, with 12 bases between. CDR3 length equals 15 residues. This CDR3 is CASSPLGDSSYEQYF. In nucleotides, the CDR3 is TGTGCCAGCTCACCCCTGGGCGATTCCTCCTACGAGCAGTACTTC. The full variable domain, in which reference TRBV18 and TRBJ2-7 provide the parts outside the CDR3, is NAGVMQNPRHLVRRRGQEARLRCSPMKGHSHVYWYRQLPEEGLKFMVYLQKENIIDESGMPKERFSAEFPKEGPSILRIQQVVRGDSAAYFCASSPLGDSSYEQYFGPGTRLTVT.

A few counts support this clone. This chain links TRBV30 with TRBJ2-7; D not resolved. CDR3 size: 14 residues. Between the trimmed V and J ends, which lost 1 base and 1 base, there was a span of 11 bases. Germline loops: CDR1 GTSNPN, CDR2 SVGIG (reference sequence). Here the CDR3 DNA reads TGTGCCTGGAGTGCGCGACGGTGTTCCTACGAGCAGTACTTC. Protein product: CAWSARRCSYEQYF.

This chain connects TRBV6-6 to TRBJ2-7; D remains ambiguous. Germline CDR1 reads MNHNY; CDR2 reads SVGAGI (reference sequence). V lost 3 bases and J 2 bases, leaving 14 bases between the germline ends. CDR3 length: 15 amino acids. CDR3 protein: CASSYETNLAYEQYF. In DNA, the CDR3 is TGTGCCAGCAGTTATGAGACCAACCTGGCCTACGAGCAGTACTTC.

This CDR3 reads CSVWDRRREKLFF. The CDR3 DNA reads TGCAGCGTGTGGGACCGCAGAAGGGAAAAACTGTTTTTT. The chain recombines TRBV29-1 with TRBJ1-4; TRBD1 might be the D (5 bases). CDR1 SQVTM and CDR2 ANQGSEA come from the germline V gene. The CDR3 length is 13 residues. V lost 6 bases to trimming and J lost 8 bases, with 16 bases between them.

The chain links TRBV5-1 to TRBJ2-2; D is unclear. CDR3 length: 14 amino acids. Trimming cost V 0 bases and J 7 bases, with 10 bases left between them. Germline CDR1 is SGHRS and CDR2 is YFSETQ. CDR3 nucleotide sequence: TGCGCCAGCAGCTTGGGACACTTCGGCGGGGAGCTGTTTTTT. This encodes CASSLGHFGGELFF.

The chain employs TRBV5-1 and TRBJ1-5, with D maybe TRBD1 (6 bases). CDR1 and CDR2 (germline): SGHRS, YFSETQ. Trimming cost V 4 bases and J 5 bases, with 13 bases left between them. The CDR3 sequence is 14 residues long. CDR3 DNA sequence: TGCGCCAGCAGCCCGATGGGGGGCCATCAGCCCCAGCATTTT. Translation: CASSPMGGHQPQHF.

The CDR3 is CAISEGRDKQFF. CDR3 DNA: TGTGCCATCAGTGAGGGCCGGGACAAGCAGTTCTTC. The chain recombines TRBV10-3 with TRBJ2-1, with D perhaps matching TRBD1 (6 bases). This CDR3 contains 12 residues. V was clipped by 2 bases and J by 11 bases, with 10 bases between them. The germline CDR1 and CDR2 sequences are ENHRY and SYGVKD.

The chain links TRBV7-6 to TRBJ2-7, with no clear D. Per the germline V gene, CDR1 is SGHVS and CDR2 is FNYEAQ. The CDR3 has 12 residues. The V gene lost 5 bases and the J gene lost 2 bases, with 7 bases spanning the gap. CDR3 amino acids: CASSPRTYEQYF. The DNA for the CDR3 is TGTGCCAGCAGCCCCAGGACCTACGAGCAGTACTTC. Looking up the rest from reference TRBV7-6 and TRBJ2-7 gives the full variable domain: GAGVSQSPRYKVTKRGQDVALRCDPISGHVSLYWYRQALGQGPEFLTYFNYEAQQDKSGLPNDRFSAERPEGSISTLTIQRTEQRDSAMYRCASSPRTYEQYFGPGTRLTVT.

The V and J genes are TRBV4-2 and TRBJ2-7; D is unresolved. Trimming shortened V by 5 bases and J by 2 bases, and 13 bases separated the two germline ends. The CDR3 spans 14 residues. Germline V gene data show CDR1 as LGHNA and CDR2 as YNFKEQ. The CDR3 nucleotides read TGTGCCAGCAGCGTCTCGGTGGAAACCTACGAGCAGTACTTC. Its protein product is CASSVSVETYEQYF.

V usage is TRBV5-4 and J usage is TRBJ2-7, with 8 positions matching TRBD1. The CDR3 runs to 13 residues. Germline V gives CDR1 SGHNT, CDR2 YYREEE (reference sequence). Losses at the gene ends were 1 base for V and 5 bases for J; bases not matched to a gene: 2. The DNA of the CDR3 is TGTGCCAGCAGCTTGCAGGGGGCCCACGAGCAGTACTTC. It translates to CASSLQGAHEQYF. The complete variable domain, with remaining parts taken from reference TRBV5-4 and TRBJ2-7, reads ETGVTQSPTHLIKTRGQQVTLRCSSQSGHNTVSWYQQALGQGPQFIFQYYREEENGRGNFPPRFSGLQFPNYSSELNVNALELDDSALYLCASSLQGAHEQYFGPGTRLTVT.